This TCR beta chain was sequenced for a study of blood T cell repertoires in COVID-19. Looking at the study overall: PBMCs, B-cell-depleted T cells, or T cells provided the cDNA or gDNA that made up the material.

Original processing methods: Reference gene primer amplification in the assay estimated nucleated cell counts. Assay used: immunoSEQ multiplex PCR; TCRdb lists only in-frame clones, some missing. That table is the source of V, J and clone size, and D and trimming were worked out from the DNA. The sample lists some 190,000 clones, roughly 90% seen once, with less than 7.5% in the top ten. The receptor comes from a woman aged 40 to 50 who had recovered from COVID-19. The material sequenced was peripheral blood.

The CDR3 bases are TGTGCCAGCAGTACAATAGAACCCAGGGTTGGCAATCAGCCCCAGCATTTT. Translating gives CASSTIEPRVGNQPQHF. The V gene is TRBV2, the J gene TRBJ1-5; possibly TRBD1 for D (5 bases). The V gene's germline CDR1 is SNHLY and CDR2 FYNNEI. The CDR3 has 17 amino acids. Trimming removed 5 bases at V and 2 bases at J, with 19 bases between.